The 29 T cell receptor beta chains in this list originate from one sample, sequenced in a study of cytomegalovirus exposure and HLA in healthy donors. PCR amplification relied on 60 Vbeta primers (plus 13 Jbeta primers). Sequencing used immunoSEQ multiplex PCR; TCRdb keeps in-frame clones, though not all of them. The sample holds 150,000 to 200,000 clones, around 83% seen once. Sample: PBMCs. All receptors derive from a man younger than 30 in good health and CMV-seropositive.

This clone was detected once. The V and J genes are TRBV28 and TRBJ1-4; D is possibly TRBD1 (5 bases). The CDR3 consists of 12 residues. CDR1 is MDHEN and CDR2 is SYDVKM in the germline V gene. The V end was cut by 3 bases, the J end by 8 bases, with 7 bases between. The CDR3 DNA reads TGTGCCAGCAGTTTGGGGGGAGAAAAACTGTTTTTT. This sequence encodes CASSLGGEKLFF.

The V gene is TRBV6-5, the J gene TRBJ1-1; D is possibly TRBD1 (6 bases). This CDR3 region has 15 residues. Germline lookup yields CDR1 MNHEY and CDR2 SVGAGI. V dropped 0 bases and J dropped 4 bases, with 12 bases sitting between them. The CDR3 sequence: CASSYSWGGATEAFF. CDR3 in DNA: TGTGCCAGCAGTTACTCGTGGGGGGGGGCCACTGAAGCTTTCTTT.

This chain uses TRBV5-4 with TRBJ2-1, with TRBD2 as a possible D gene (6 bases). This CDR3 spans 15 amino acids. The ends were cut back, 4 bases at V and 1 base at J, with 12 bases in the middle. CDR1 is SGHNT, CDR2 YYREEE, per germline (reference sequence). CDR3 nucleotide sequence: TGTGCCAGCAGCCCAGGGAGCGGGTCCTACAATGAGCAGTTCTTC. It translates to CASSPGSGSYNEQFF.

The chain joins TRBV5-4 to TRBJ2-7; 9 nucleotides agree with TRBD2. Germline V lookup: CDR1 SGHNT, CDR2 YYREEE (reference sequence). This CDR3 is built from 14 residues. J was trimmed by 4 bases and V by 0 bases; bases with no gene match: 2. Written as DNA, the CDR3 is TGTGCCAGCAGCTTGGTTAGCGGGGGTTACGAGCAGTACTTC. Protein: CASSLVSGGYEQYF.

CDR3 sequence (DNA): TGTGCCAGCAGGGGGACAGGGACCACTGAAGCTTTCTTT. Encoded protein: CASRGTGTTEAFF. The chain carries TRBV7-8 and TRBJ1-1, with TRBD1 identical over 9 bases. This CDR3 comprises 13 residues. Per germline, CDR1 SGHVS and CDR2 FQNEAQ. V lost 6 bases to trimming and J lost 4 bases; unmatched junction nucleotides: 3.

In DNA, the CDR3 is TGTGCCAGCACCCTGGACAGACTCGAGCAGTACTTC. It specifies CASTLDRLEQYF. The genes are TRBV7-9 and TRBJ2-7; D is possibly TRBD1 (6 bases). Looked up from germline, CDR1 is SEHNR and CDR2 is FQNEAQ (reference sequence). Trimming took off 7 bases at V and 6 bases at J, with 13 bases between the two ends. This CDR3 region has 12 residues.

This clone was recorded once. The V gene is TRBV11-2, the J gene TRBJ2-1, with D possibly being TRBD2 (6 bases). Between the trimmed V and J ends, which lost 5 bases and 15 bases, there was a span of 20 bases. Germline CDR1 and CDR2: SGHAT and FQNNGV. CDR3 size: 13 residues. CDR3 DNA: TGTGCCAGCAGCCCCCGGCGTTCTGGGACTGGGTTCTTC. Protein: CASSPRRSGTGFF.

The V call is TRBV11-2, the J call TRBJ2-2; D call uncertain. The CDR3 consists of 14 residues. The ends were cut back, 2 bases at V and 0 bases at J, with 4 bases in the middle. CDR1 is SGHAT and CDR2 is FQNNGV in the germline V gene. CDR3 region: CASSLQTNTGELFF. The CDR3 DNA sequence: TGTGCCAGCAGCTTACAGACGAACACCGGGGAGCTGTTTTTT.

This clone was seen a few times. Other nucleotide sequences in the sample specify the same CDR3. The rearrangement uses TRBV11-1 and TRBJ2-3; no reliable D call. The CDR3 sequence is 12 residues long. Germline values: CDR1 SGHAT, CDR2 FQDESV (reference sequence). Deletions cut 4 bases from V and 0 bases from J, with 2 bases between. The CDR3 loop is CASSSSTDTQYF. The DNA for the CDR3 is TGTGCCAGCAGCTCAAGCACAGATACGCAGTATTTT.

The V and J genes are TRBV2 and TRBJ2-7; the D gene is possibly TRBD1 (5 bases). The germline V gene encodes CDR1 SNHLY and CDR2 FYNNEI. V lost 5 bases and J 2 bases, leaving 7 bases between the germline ends. The CDR3 sequence is 12 residues long. CDR3 residues: CASSLQAYEQYF. The CDR3, as DNA: TGTGCCAGCAGTCTACAGGCCTACGAGCAGTACTTC.

The rearrangement links TRBV10-2 to TRBJ2-5; 9 bases agree with TRBD1. V trimming: 7 bases; J trimming: 7 bases; junction bases outside the gene matches: 7. The CDR3 is made up of 13 amino acids. Germline values: CDR1 WSHSY, CDR2 SAAADI. The CDR3, as DNA: TGCGCCAGCACCCGGACAGGGGAGGTGACCCAGTACTTC. Protein product: CASTRTGEVTQYF.

Turning to this clone: Other DNA sequences of this sample code for an identical CDR3. V usage is TRBV9 and J usage is TRBJ1-4; 9 bases agree with TRBD1. Trimming removed 3 bases from V and 7 bases from J; junction bases left unmatched: 7. The CDR3 extends over 15 amino acids. Germline CDR1 SGDLS, CDR2 YYNGEE. CDR3 amino acids: CASSATGGMGEKLFF. The CDR3 region has the DNA TGTGCCAGCAGCGCTACAGGGGGCATGGGTGAAAAACTGTTTTTT.

In nucleotides, the CDR3 is TGTGCCAGCAGCTCCCGGGACAGGGGCTACGAGCAGTACTTC. As protein: CASSSRDRGYEQYF. The chain has TRBV7-9 and TRBJ2-7, with 10 bases matching TRBD1. This CDR3 spans 14 amino acids. V dropped 4 bases and J dropped 3; count of bases not matched to a gene: 3. CDR1 is SEHNR and CDR2 is FQNEAQ in the germline V gene (reference sequence).

This chain uses TRBV5-6 with TRBJ1-5; 7 nucleotides align to TRBD1. The V gene end was trimmed by 5 bases and the J gene end by 3 bases; junction bases not matched to a gene: 5. Germline loops: CDR1 SGHDT, CDR2 YYEEEE. The length of the CDR3 is 14 residues. CDR3 residues: CASRIQGINQPQHF. DNA of the CDR3: TGTGCCAGCAGGATACAGGGGATCAATCAGCCCCAGCATTTT.

The V and J genes are TRBV18 and TRBJ2-7; 9 bases fit TRBD1. The ends lost 5 bases at V and 7 bases at J; junction bases unmatched: 12. Germline CDR1 is KGHSH and CDR2 is LQKENI. This CDR3 region has 15 residues. CDR3 coding DNA: TGTGCCAGCTCAATCGCGGGACAGGGTGTTGGGGAGCAGTACTTC. Translating it yields CASSIAGQGVGEQYF. The full variable domain, rest sourced from reference TRBV18 and TRBJ2-7, is NAGVMQNPRHLVRRRGQEARLRCSPMKGHSHVYWYRQLPEEGLKFMVYLQKENIIDESGMPKERFSAEFPKEGPSILRIQQVVRGDSAAYFCASSIAGQGVGEQYFGPGTRLTVT.

J is TRBJ2-3 and V is TRBV6-1, with a weak D call TRBD1 (6 bases). The ends were cut back, 0 bases at V and 1 base at J, with 14 bases in the middle. Germline V CDR1 and CDR2: MNHNS, SASEGT. The CDR3 has 17 residues. The CDR3: CASSEAVAGVGTDTQYF. The CDR3 DNA sequence: TGTGCCAGCAGTGAAGCAGTGGCAGGGGTCGGCACAGATACGCAGTATTTT.

The chain is built from TRBV5-1 and TRBJ2-7, with TRBD2 matching over 9 bases. The germline CDR1 and CDR2 sequences are SGHRS and YFSETQ. After removal of 0 bases from V and 5 bases from J, the junction contained 3 bases not matched to a gene. CDR3 length equals 14 residues. The CDR3 region has the DNA TGCGCCAGCAGCTTGGTGGCGGGGGGGGACGAGCAGTACTTC. It translates to CASSLVAGGDEQYF.

The rearrangement links TRBV25-1 to TRBJ1-5; TRBD1 aligns across 8 bases. Trimming at V came to 10 bases and at J to 3 bases, leaving 8 bases not matched to a gene. The CDR3 contains 14 residues. Germline CDR1 and CDR2: MGHDK and SYGVNS. The CDR3 spells CATRAGGHNQPQHF. DNA of the CDR3: TGTGCCACCCGGGCAGGGGGCCACAATCAGCCCCAGCATTTT.

The chain joins TRBV15 to TRBJ2-1, with D tentatively TRBD1 (6 bases). V lost 0 bases, J lost 9 bases, and 12 bases lay in between. CDR3 length: 14 amino acids. The V gene's germline CDR1 is LNHNV and CDR2 YYDKDF (reference sequence). In DNA, the CDR3 is TGTGCCACCAGCAGAGACAGGGGATTAGGTGAGCAGTTCTTC. This codes for CATSRDRGLGEQFF. Based on the CDR3 plus reference TRBV15 and TRBJ2-1, the full variable domain is DAMVIQNPRYQVTQFGKPVTLSCSQTLNHNVMYWYQQKSSQAPKLLFHYYDKDFNNEADTPDNFQSRRPNTSFCFLDIRSPGLGDTAMYLCATSRDRGLGEQFFGPGTRLTVL.

This chain connects TRBV13 to TRBJ2-2; possibly TRBD2 for D (6 bases). The germline gives CDR1 PRHDT, CDR2 FYEKMQ (reference sequence). The CDR3 totals 14 residues. Between the trimmed V and J ends, which lost 4 bases and 4 bases, there was a span of 10 bases. The CDR3 DNA reads TGTGCCAGCAGCTCTCCGGGGGTCACCGGGGAGCTGTTTTTT. This codes for CASSSPGVTGELFF.

The CDR3 loop reads CASSSEGSPLHF. CDR3 in DNA: TGTGCCAGCAGTTCAGAGGGTTCACCCCTCCACTTT. V is TRBV27 and J is TRBJ1-6; D is unclear. The CDR3 extends over 12 amino acids. Germline-derived CDR1 and CDR2 are MNHEY and SMNVEV (reference sequence). The V and J ends lost 4 bases and 9 bases respectively, with 7 bases between them.

The chain carries TRBV10-3 and TRBJ2-1, with 9 bases aligning to TRBD1. The CDR3 extends over 18 amino acids. The germline V gene encodes CDR1 ENHRY and CDR2 SYGVKD. Trimming cost V 2 bases and J 4 bases; bases outside gene matches: 12. In nucleotides, the CDR3 is TGTGCCATCAGTGAGAGGGCCCCCACGGGACAGGGATACAATGAGCAGTTCTTC. Amino acids: CAISERAPTGQGYNEQFF.

This clone was observed once. The J gene is TRBJ1-1, the V gene TRBV27; D is perhaps TRBD1 (5 bases). Trimming took 5 bases from V and 1 from J, leaving 17 bases between them. Germline loops: CDR1 MNHEY, CDR2 SMNVEV (reference sequence). The CDR3 loop spans 16 amino acids. The CDR3 reads CASSAGGVGGNTEAFF. The CDR3 DNA sequence: TGTGCCAGCAGTGCCGGGGGGGTAGGTGGGAACACTGAAGCTTTCTTT.

CDR3 amino acids: CASSLGGEKLFF. DNA for the CDR3: TGTGCCAGCAGCCTAGGAGGGGAAAAACTGTTTTTT. The chain joins TRBV7-6 to TRBJ1-4, with D unresolved. V lost 5 bases to trimming and J lost 8 bases, with 9 bases between them. The CDR3 totals 12 residues. Germline lookup yields CDR1 SGHVS and CDR2 FNYEAQ.

J is TRBJ2-5 and V is TRBV10-3; D remains unclear. The end of the DNA aligns better with TRBJ2-7, so the J call may be wrong. Germline CDR1 ENHRY, CDR2 SYGVKD. This CDR3 region has 12 residues. CDR3 nucleotide sequence: TGTGCCATCAGTGGGAGCTCCTACGAGCAGTACTTC. It translates to CAISGSSYEQYF.

The chain combines TRBV11-3 with TRBJ2-1; D is unclear. V was pared by 1 base and J by 3 bases, with 10 bases between. Germline lookup yields CDR1 SGHNT and CDR2 YENEEA. This CDR3 has 15 amino acids. CDR3 DNA: TGTGCCAGCAGCTTAGCCGGGTCGAACTACAATGAGCAGTTCTTC. Protein: CASSLAGSNYNEQFF.

This clone was seen only a few times. This chain links TRBV10-2 with TRBJ2-1; no definite D call. Germline CDR1 is WSHSY and CDR2 is SAAADI. Trimming cost V 6 bases and J 4 bases, with 10 bases left between them. This CDR3 comprises 13 residues. For the CDR3, the DNA is TGCGCCAGCAGCTCGGCGGAATACAATGAGCAGTTCTTC. This sequence encodes CASSSAEYNEQFF.

This clone was counted a single time. This chain joins TRBV11-3 and TRBJ2-3; D perhaps matches TRBD2 (5 bases). The germline V gene encodes CDR1 SGHNT and CDR2 YENEEA. V shed 4 bases and J shed 0 bases, with 14 bases lying between them. This CDR3 is 16 amino acids long. The CDR3 here is CASSSQERPSTDTQYF. The CDR3 region has the DNA TGTGCCAGCAGCTCCCAGGAGCGGCCTAGCACAGATACGCAGTATTTT.

V and J are TRBV19 and TRBJ1-5; D might be TRBD1 (5 bases). The CDR3 length is 17 residues. Germline assignment: CDR1 LNHDA and CDR2 SQIVND (reference sequence). V lost 2 bases, J lost 7 bases, and 21 bases lay in between. CDR3 nucleotide sequence: TGTGCCAGTAGTATACAACCGGCGGGGGGTCGGTACCAGCCCCAGCATTTT. It codes for CASSIQPAGGRYQPQHF.